This T cell receptor beta chain was identified during a study of type 1 regulatory T cells. TCRdb analysed the reads with MiXCR anew, one entry per CDR3 protein. The sample gives about 5,800 distinct CDR3 sequences, under 30% of which show up once; roughly 8.2% is in the top ten. Looked up from germline, CDR1 is SGHVS and CDR2 is FQNEAQ. The CDR3 has 17 amino acids. Unmatched junction bases numbered 10, after V lost 5 bases and J lost 2 bases. This clonotype is labeled medium-sized (0.01 to 0.1%). Its antigen remains unidentified. V gene TRBV7-8 combines with J gene TRBJ2-5, with 11 bases identical to TRBD2. The sequenced material came from cultured T cells, either the whole culture or a sorted T cell fraction (not recorded which). The subset here: Tr1-enriched cell product generated in vitro against host alloantigens. This TCR was recovered from a human donor in good health. CDR3 loop: CASSPTRLAGRQETQYF. CDR3 DNA: TGTGCCAGCAGCCCTACTCGACTAGCGGGACGGCAAGAGACCCAGTACTTC.